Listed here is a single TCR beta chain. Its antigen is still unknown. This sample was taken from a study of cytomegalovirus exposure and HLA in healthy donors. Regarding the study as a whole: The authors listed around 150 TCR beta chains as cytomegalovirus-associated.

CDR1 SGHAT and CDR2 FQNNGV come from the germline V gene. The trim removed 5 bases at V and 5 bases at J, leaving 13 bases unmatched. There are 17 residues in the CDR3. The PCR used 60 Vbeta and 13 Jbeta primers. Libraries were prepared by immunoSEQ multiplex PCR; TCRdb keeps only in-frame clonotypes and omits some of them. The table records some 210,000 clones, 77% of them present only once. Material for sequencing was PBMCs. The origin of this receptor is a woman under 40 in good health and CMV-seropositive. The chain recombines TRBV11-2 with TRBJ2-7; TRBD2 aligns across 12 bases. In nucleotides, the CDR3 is TGTGCCAGCAGCCGAAACCGACTAGCGGGAGAATCCCACGAGCAGTACTTC. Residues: CASSRNRLAGESHEQYF.